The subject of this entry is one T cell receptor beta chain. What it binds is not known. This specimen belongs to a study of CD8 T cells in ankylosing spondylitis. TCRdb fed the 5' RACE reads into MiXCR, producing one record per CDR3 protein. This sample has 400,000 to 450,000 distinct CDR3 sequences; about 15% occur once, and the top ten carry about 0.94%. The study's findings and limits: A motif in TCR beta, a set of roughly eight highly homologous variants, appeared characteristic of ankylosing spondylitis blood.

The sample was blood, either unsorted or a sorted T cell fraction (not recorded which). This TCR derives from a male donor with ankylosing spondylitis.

The CDR3 DNA sequence: TGCAGTGCTCATAGGGACTCTAACTCCTACAATGAGCAGTTCTTC. It translates to CSAHRDSNSYNEQFF. This chain connects TRBV20-1 to TRBJ2-1; TRBD2 might be the D (6 bases). The ends were cut back, 5 bases at V and 0 bases at J, with 14 bases in the middle. Germline V CDR1 and CDR2: DFQATT, SNEGSKA (reference sequence). There are 15 residues in the CDR3.